These T cell receptor beta chains were read from a single sample in a study of read filtering for tumor transcriptome and immune sequencing. In TCRdb, the reads were re-called with MiXCR into one record per CDR3 protein. There are roughly 6,000 distinct CDR3 sequences in the sample; about 20% occur only once, and less than 60% lies in the top ten. The sample consisted of a population of CD138-negative cells sorted from bone marrow. The receptor source for this set is a donor older than 35 with multiple myeloma. Both conserved end residues are part of each CDR3. The D gene is left open where the match is weak. Clone size appears in some rows only: once, few, many, or a class for an expanded clone.

CDR3: CSARGWTGANVLTF
DNA: TGCAGTGCTAGAGGGTGGACTGGGGCCAACGTCCTGACTTTC
J: TRBJ2-6
V: TRBV20-1
size: many
D: NA

CDR3: CASSVEAGNTEAFF
DNA: TGTGCCAGCAGCGTGGAGGCGGGGAACACTGAAGCTTTCTTT
J: TRBJ1-1
V: TRBV9
size: many
D: NA

CDR3: CASSSGQYYEQYF
DNA: TGTGCCAGCAGCTCCGGACAGTACTACGAGCAGTACTTC
J: TRBJ2-7
V: TRBV7-2
size: many
D: NA

CDR3: CSARDRGYEQYF
DNA: TGCAGTGCTCGGGACAGGGGGTACGAGCAGTACTTC
J: TRBJ2-7
V: TRBV20-1
size: NA
D: TRBD1

CDR3: CASIHTHPLPWWEDATDTQYF
DNA: TGCGCCAGCATACATACTCATCCTCTACCCTGGTGGGAGGATGCTACAGATACGCAGTATTTT
J: TRBJ2-3
V: TRBV10-2
size: NA
D: NA

CDR3: CSARDPQGPMNTEAFF
DNA: TGCAGTGCTAGAGATCCACAAGGCCCCATGAACACTGAAGCTTTCTTT
J: TRBJ1-1
V: TRBV20-1
size: many
D: NA

CDR3: CASSQNGNGVQFF
DNA: TGCGCCAGCAGTCAAAATGGAAACGGTGTGCAGTTCTTC
J: TRBJ2-1
V: TRBV23-1
size: NA
D: NA

CDR3: CASSGRGETQYF
DNA: TGTGCCAGCAGTGGAAGGGGGGAGACCCAGTACTTC
J: TRBJ2-5
V: TRBV2
size: many
D: NA

CDR3: CAISQEAGGSATHYF
DNA: TGCGCCATCAGCCAAGAAGCGGGGGGATCAGCTACGCATTATTTT
J: TRBJ2-3
V: TRBV4-3
size: NA
D: TRBD2

CDR3: CASRGLAANTGELFF
DNA: TGTGCCAGCAGAGGACTAGCGGCGAACACCGGGGAGCTGTTTTTT
J: TRBJ2-2
V: TRBV6-5
size: medium-sized
D: TRBD2

CDR3: CASSSTSGSSYEQYF
DNA: TGCGCCAGCAGCTCGACTAGCGGGAGCTCCTACGAGCAGTACTTC
J: TRBJ2-7
V: TRBV5-1
size: many
D: TRBD2

CDR3: CASSIEQRRGREPQHF
DNA: TGTGCCAGTAGTATAGAACAGAGGAGGGGGCGGGAGCCCCAGCATTTT
J: TRBJ1-5
V: TRBV19
size: many
D: TRBD1

CDR3: CSGGGGTGLGDEQFF
DNA: TGCAGCGGCGGAGGGGGGACGGGACTGGGCGATGAGCAGTTCTTC
J: TRBJ2-1
V: TRBV29-1
size: many
D: NA

CDR3: CASIRQAGKSTEAFF
DNA: TGTGCCAGCATTCGACAGGCCGGGAAGAGCACTGAAGCTTTCTTT
J: TRBJ1-1
V: TRBV2
size: many
D: NA

CDR3: CASSQVQGDTQYF
DNA: TGCGCCAGCAGCCAAGTTCAGGGAGATACGCAGTATTTT
J: TRBJ2-3
V: TRBV4-1
size: many
D: NA

CDR3: CSARVPGLAPDTQYF
DNA: TGCAGTGCTAGGGTGCCGGGACTAGCTCCAGATACGCAGTATTTT
J: TRBJ2-3
V: TRBV20-1
size: many
D: TRBD2

CDR3: CSAKPGRSGVNTVAFF
DNA: TGCAGCGCCAAGCCAGGGCGATCCGGTGTGAACACTGTAGCTTTCTTT
J: TRBJ1-1
V: TRBV29-1
size: few
D: NA

CDR3: CASRSTGDHEQYF
DNA: TGTGCCAGCAGGTCAACAGGAGACCACGAGCAGTACTTC
J: TRBJ2-7
V: TRBV11-1
size: many
D: NA

CDR3: CASSGGTSGTDTQYF
DNA: TGTGCCAGCAGCGGTGGGACTAGCGGAACAGATACGCAGTATTTT
J: TRBJ2-3
V: TRBV11-2
size: many
D: TRBD2

CDR3: CASSPLGGTYNEQFF
DNA: TGCGCCAGCAGCCCCCTGGGGGGGACCTACAATGAGCAGTTCTTC
J: TRBJ2-1
V: TRBV4-1
size: medium-sized
D: TRBD2

CDR3: CASSVYLRTEAFF
DNA: TGTGCCAGCTCCGTATACCTCCGGACTGAAGCTTTCTTT
J: TRBJ1-1
V: TRBV6-2/TRBV6-3
size: many
D: NA

CDR3: CASSPPFIGDPLEEQYF
DNA: TGTGCCAGCTCACCCCCTTTTATCGGGGATCCCTTGGAGGAGCAGTACTTC
J: TRBJ2-7
V: TRBV18
size: many
D: NA

CDR3: CSETSTSGRFNEQFF
DNA: TGCAGCGAGACTTCGACTAGCGGGAGATTCAATGAGCAGTTCTTC
J: TRBJ2-1
V: TRBV29-1
size: medium-sized
D: TRBD2

CDR3: CASRYGDATYEQYF
DNA: TGTGCCAGCAGGTACGGGGACGCTACCTACGAGCAGTACTTC
J: TRBJ2-7
V: TRBV6-2/TRBV6-3
size: many
D: NA